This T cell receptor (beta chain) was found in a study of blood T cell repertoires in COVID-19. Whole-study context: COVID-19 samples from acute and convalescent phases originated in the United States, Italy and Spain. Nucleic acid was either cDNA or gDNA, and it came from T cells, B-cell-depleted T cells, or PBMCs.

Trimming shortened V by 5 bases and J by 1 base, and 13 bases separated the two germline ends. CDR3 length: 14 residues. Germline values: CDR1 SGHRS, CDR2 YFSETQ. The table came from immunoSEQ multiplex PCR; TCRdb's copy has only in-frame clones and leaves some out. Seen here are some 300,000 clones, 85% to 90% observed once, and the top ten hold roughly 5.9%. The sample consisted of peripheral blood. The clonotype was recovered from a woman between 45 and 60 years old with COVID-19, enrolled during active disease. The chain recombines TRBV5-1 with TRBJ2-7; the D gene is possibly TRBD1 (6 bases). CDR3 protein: CASRISTGSYEQYF. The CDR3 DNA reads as TGCGCCAGCAGGATAAGCACAGGGTCCTACGAGCAGTACTTC.